Shown below are 18 T cell receptor beta chains from a single sample sequenced in a study of T cells in Graves' hyperthyroidism and ophthalmopathy. The TCR beta CDR3 regions underwent amplification using RNA transcripts as the source. HTBI primers drove first-round RT-PCR of the TCR CDR3. MiXCR was run by TCRdb on the multiplex PCR reads, yielding one entry per CDR3 protein. The table includes under 750,000 distinct CDR3 sequences, 18% detected once. Sequencing was performed on blood. The receptors come from a woman between 45 and 60 years old with Graves' hyperthyroidism that later progressed to Graves' ophthalmopathy.

This clonotype appeared a few times. The V and J genes are TRBV15 and TRBJ1-1; D gene ambiguous. V gave up 0 bases and J gave up 1 base, with 12 bases separating them. In germline, CDR1 is LNHNV, CDR2 YYDKDF (reference sequence). This CDR3 has 16 amino acids. The CDR3 coding sequence is TGTGCCACCAGCAGAGAGGGCGGGCTCGGGAACACTGAAGCTTTCTTT. As protein: CATSREGGLGNTEAFF.

This chain links TRBV7-9 with TRBJ1-2; 10 bases map to TRBD1. The CDR3 has 15 residues. The germline CDR1 and CDR2 sequences are SEHNR and FQNEAQ (reference sequence). V shed 6 bases and J 6 bases; nucleotides not matched to a gene: 10. CDR3 sequence reads: CASRARDRGSNGYTF. CDR3 nucleotide sequence: TGTGCCAGCAGGGCCCGGGACAGGGGATCGAATGGCTACACCTTC.

The chain is built from TRBV20-1 and TRBJ2-7, with unresolved D. The CDR3 is 12 residues long. Deletions cut 3 bases from V and 2 bases from J, with 8 bases between. The germline V gene has CDR1 DFQATT and CDR2 SNEGSKA (reference sequence). The CDR3 reads CSASSTTYEQYF. The CDR3, as DNA: TGCAGTGCTAGTTCCACCACCTACGAGCAGTACTTC.

The rearrangement links TRBV9 to TRBJ1-6, with TRBD1 matching over 8 bases. The CDR3 has 15 residues. Looked up from germline, CDR1 is SGDLS and CDR2 is YYNGEE. V lost 3 bases to trimming and J lost 7 bases; unmatched junction nucleotides: 6. The CDR3 sequence: CASSARDRPNSPLHF. CDR3 nucleotides: TGTGCCAGCAGCGCCCGGGACAGGCCGAATTCACCCCTCCACTTT.

Only a few counts were recorded for this clonotype. The J gene is TRBJ1-2, the V gene TRBV10-3; D might be TRBD1 (6 bases). CDR1 is ENHRY, CDR2 SYGVKD, per germline. CDR3 length: 14 amino acids. V shed 3 bases and J shed 0 bases, with 8 bases lying between them. Here the CDR3 reads CAISDRGSNYGYTF. The CDR3 region has the DNA TGTGCCATCAGTGACAGGGGATCTAACTATGGCTACACCTTC.

The table lists this clonotype with many counts. The gene calls are TRBV7-9 and TRBJ1-1; D possibly corresponds to TRBD1 (5 bases). Trimming cost V 1 base and J 3 bases, with 9 bases left between them. CDR3 length: 14 residues. Looked up from germline, CDR1 is SEHNR and CDR2 is FQNEAQ (reference sequence). The CDR3 DNA reads as TGTGCCAGCAGCTTAGGGTTGGGGGACACTGAAGCTTTCTTT. Translating it yields CASSLGLGDTEAFF.

The chain couples TRBV18 to TRBJ1-5; D not resolved. Trimming pared 1 base from V and 0 bases from J, leaving 10 bases between. This CDR3 spans 16 amino acids. Germline V gene lookup returns CDR1 KGHSH and CDR2 LQKENI. In DNA, the CDR3 is TGTGCCAGCTCACCACAAGGGTTTTATAGCAATCAGCCCCAGCATTTT. As protein: CASSPQGFYSNQPQHF.

This clonotype was picked up a small number of times. The chain carries TRBV3-1 and TRBJ1-3; TRBD1 is a possible D gene (6 bases). This CDR3 region has 16 residues. The V and J ends lost 4 bases and 2 bases respectively, with 15 bases between them. Germline CDR1 reads LGHDT; CDR2 reads YNNKEL (reference sequence). CDR3 sequence reads: CASSPTSGGPGNTIYF. Here the CDR3 DNA reads TGTGCCAGCAGCCCTACCTCGGGGGGCCCTGGAAACACCATATATTTT.

The chain couples TRBV5-1 to TRBJ2-3; 9 positions agree with TRBD1. V lost 4 bases to trimming and J lost 1 base; unmatched junction nucleotides: 4. This CDR3 is 15 amino acids long. Germline CDR1 is SGHRS and CDR2 is YFSETQ. In DNA form, the CDR3 reads TGCGCCAGCAGCATGTGGGACAGGGGCACAGATACGCAGTATTTT. Amino acid sequence: CASSMWDRGTDTQYF. Full variable domain (outside the CDR3, taken from reference TRBV5-1 and TRBJ2-3): KAGVTQTPRYLIKTRGQQVTLSCSPISGHRSVSWYQQTPGQGLQFLFEYFSETQRNKGNFPGRFSGRQFSNSRSEMNVSTLELGDSALYLCASSMWDRGTDTQYFGPGTRLTVL.

V is TRBV27 and J is TRBJ1-1, with D maybe TRBD1 (6 bases). From germline, CDR1 is MNHEY and CDR2 SMNVEV (reference sequence). V was clipped by 5 bases and J by 3 bases, with 13 bases between them. The CDR3 contains 14 residues. The CDR3 region is CASSIAQGHTEAFF. The CDR3 region has the DNA TGTGCCAGCAGTATAGCCCAGGGGCACACTGAAGCTTTCTTT.

The V gene is TRBV20-1, the J gene TRBJ2-1; 9 bases map to TRBD2. V was clipped by 6 bases and J by 6 bases; unmatched bases: 9. The CDR3 runs 14 residues. CDR1 is DFQATT, CDR2 SNEGSKA, per germline (reference sequence). For the CDR3, the DNA is TGCAGTGCCAGGGAGCGGGGGGTAGTCAATGAGCAGTTCTTC. Its protein is CSARERGVVNEQFF.

This clonotype was recorded a few times. CDR3 in amino acids: CATGLMTEPEETQYF. The CDR3 nucleotides read TGTGCCACCGGATTAATGACGGAACCAGAAGAGACCCAGTACTTC. The chain joins TRBV24-1 to TRBJ2-5; D gene uncertain. The CDR3 runs 15 residues. Trimming took 9 bases from V and 3 from J, leaving 19 bases between them. Per germline, CDR1 KGHDR and CDR2 SFDVKD.

The table lists this clonotype with a few counts. The chain recombines TRBV5-1 with TRBJ1-2, with D maybe TRBD1 (5 bases). Germline V CDR1 and CDR2: SGHRS, YFSETQ. Trimming took 3 bases from V and 8 from J, leaving 14 bases between them. The CDR3 spans 13 residues. CDR3 sequence (DNA): TGCGCCAGCAGCTCGACAGCGCTGCAGGGCTACACCTTC. Translating gives CASSSTALQGYTF. Full variable domain (rest looked up from reference TRBV5-1 and TRBJ1-2): KAGVTQTPRYLIKTRGQQVTLSCSPISGHRSVSWYQQTPGQGLQFLFEYFSETQRNKGNFPGRFSGRQFSNSRSEMNVSTLELGDSALYLCASSSTALQGYTFGSGTRLTVV.

The chain is built from TRBV9 and TRBJ2-3, with 7 bases matching TRBD1. V trimming: 4 bases; J trimming: 1 base; junction bases outside the gene matches: 9. CDR1 is SGDLS and CDR2 is YYNGEE in the germline V gene. The CDR3 spans 16 residues. CDR3 region: CASSTRQGEGTDTQYF. As DNA, the CDR3 is TGTGCCAGCAGCACAAGACAGGGAGAAGGCACAGATACGCAGTATTTT.

Only a few counts were recorded for this clonotype. This sequence joins TRBV5-1 and TRBJ2-3, with TRBD1 matching 10 bases. The V and J ends lost 5 bases and 2 bases, in that order; junction bases with no gene match: 11. The length of the CDR3 is 17 residues. The germline gives CDR1 SGHRS, CDR2 YFSETQ. For the CDR3, the DNA is TGCGCCAGCAGGACCGGGACAGGGGCCGTGTTCACAGATACGCAGTATTTT. Its protein product is CASRTGTGAVFTDTQYF.

This clonotype has only a few counts. This sequence joins TRBV12-3 or TRBV12-4 and TRBJ1-2, with D possibly TRBD1 on 5 matching bases. The CDR3 spans 12 residues. Trimming removed 3 bases from V and 8 bases from J, with 10 bases in between. The CDR3 coding sequence is TGTGCCAGCAGTTTCGGGGCCCTGGGCTACACCTTC. Amino acids: CASSFGALGYTF.

The sample holds a few counts of this clonotype. This chain uses TRBV7-9 with TRBJ1-2, with D perhaps TRBD1 (6 bases). V was shortened by 5 bases and J by 7 bases, with 17 bases between the two germline ends. CDR1 is SEHNR, CDR2 FQNEAQ, per germline (reference sequence). The CDR3 is 14 amino acids. CDR3 region: CASSLPGAESGYTF. CDR3 coding DNA: TGTGCCAGCAGCCTCCCGGGGGCGGAGTCTGGCTACACCTTC.

This clonotype was counted only a few times. This sequence joins TRBV10-3 and TRBJ2-1; D possibly matches TRBD1 or TRBD2 (7 bases each). In germline, CDR1 is ENHRY, CDR2 SYGVKD. V was clipped by 4 bases and J by 4 bases, with 11 bases between them. This CDR3 is 14 amino acids long. The CDR3 sequence is CAISGQGGYNEQFF. In DNA form, the CDR3 reads TGTGCCATCAGTGGACAGGGAGGGTACAATGAGCAGTTCTTC.